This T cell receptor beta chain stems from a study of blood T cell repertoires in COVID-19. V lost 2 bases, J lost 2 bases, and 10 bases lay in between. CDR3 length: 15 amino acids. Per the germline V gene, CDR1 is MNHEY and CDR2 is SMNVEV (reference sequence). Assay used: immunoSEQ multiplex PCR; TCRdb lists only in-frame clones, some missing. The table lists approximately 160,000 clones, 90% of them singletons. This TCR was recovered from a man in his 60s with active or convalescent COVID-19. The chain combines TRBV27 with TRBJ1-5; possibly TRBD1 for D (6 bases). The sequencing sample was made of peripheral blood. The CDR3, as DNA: TGTGCCAGCAGTTTAAACAGGGTCGGCAATCAGCCCCAGCATTTT. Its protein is CASSLNRVGNQPQHF.